A single sample gave rise to the 21 T cell receptor beta chains below, sequenced in a study of blood T cell repertoires in COVID-19. Sequencing was performed with immunoSEQ multiplex PCR; in TCRdb, only in-frame clones are kept and a portion is missing. This sample has 90,000 to 100,000 clones, with more than 80% found just once. Sequencing input: peripheral blood. Receptors were obtained from a man aged 50-60 years with COVID-19, enrolled during active disease.

The CDR3 loop reads CASSMSSGGLAKNIQYF. The CDR3 bases are TGTGCCAGCAGCATGTCTAGCGGGGGCCTAGCCAAAAACATTCAGTACTTC. The V gene is TRBV6-2 or TRBV6-3, the J gene TRBJ2-4, with 10 nucleotides matching TRBD2. V was clipped by 6 bases and J by 0 bases; unmatched bases: 8. The CDR3 has 17 residues. Germline values: CDR1 MNHEY, CDR2 SVGEGT.

V and J are TRBV5-5 and TRBJ2-7, with a weak D call TRBD1 (6 bases). The V gene's germline CDR1 is SGHKS and CDR2 YYEKEE (reference sequence). The length of the CDR3 is 14 residues. Trimming pared 0 bases from V and 7 bases from J, leaving 14 bases between. The CDR3 nucleotides read TGTGCCAGCAGCTTGGGGCAGGGGCCTAATGAGCAGTACTTC. Amino acids: CASSLGQGPNEQYF.

This clone has only one observation. The genes are TRBV29-1 and TRBJ1-2; TRBD1 might be the D (6 bases). CDR1 and CDR2 from the germline V gene are SQVTM and ANQGSEA. The CDR3 totals 11 residues. V lost 7 bases and J lost 4, with 10 bases in between. The CDR3 region has the DNA TGCAGCGGAGACAGGCTCTATGGCTACACCTTC. Protein sequence: CSGDRLYGYTF. The whole variable domain, remainder taken from reference TRBV29-1 and TRBJ1-2, is SAVISQKPSRDICQRGTSLTIQCQVDSQVTMMFWYRQQPGQSLTLIATANQGSEATYESGFVIDKFPISRPNLTFSTLTVSNMSPEDSSIYLCSGDRLYGYTFGSGTRLTVV.

In this sample, this clone turned up once. The chain uses TRBV4-1 and TRBJ2-3, with TRBD1 matching 8 bases. V dropped 1 base and J dropped 0; count of bases not matched to a gene: 6. CDR3 length: 17 residues. The germline CDR1 and CDR2 sequences are MGHRA and YSYEKL. This CDR3 is CASSQARTGFSTDTQYF. CDR3 coding DNA: TGCGCCAGCAGCCAAGCCCGGACAGGGTTTAGCACAGATACGCAGTATTTT.

The sample holds one count of this clone. The chain couples TRBV29-1 to TRBJ2-1; 9 nucleotides line up with TRBD1. Germline trimming cut 6 bases from V and 7 bases from J; bases unmatched to any gene: 10. Looked up from germline, CDR1 is SQVTM and CDR2 is ANQGSEA. The CDR3 contains 14 residues. The CDR3 DNA reads as TGCAGCGTGGACCGGGACAGGGTAGGAAATGAGCAGTTCTTC. Residues: CSVDRDRVGNEQFF.

This chain uses TRBV9 with TRBJ2-1; 9 bases line up with TRBD2. The CDR3 has 15 amino acids. Germline V gives CDR1 SGDLS, CDR2 YYNGEE. After removal of 0 bases from V and 9 bases from J, the junction contained 7 bases not matched to a gene. The CDR3 protein is CASSVGSSGVGEQFF. Here the CDR3 DNA reads TGTGCCAGCAGCGTAGGATCTAGCGGGGTCGGTGAGCAGTTCTTC.

The chain couples TRBV4-2 to TRBJ2-2; TRBD2 matches 7 bases. V lost 1 base and J lost 5; bases outside the gene matches: 10. The germline V gene encodes CDR1 LGHNA and CDR2 YNFKEQ. The CDR3 sequence is 17 residues long. The CDR3 spells CASSQVKLGGWTGELFF. The CDR3 nucleotides read TGTGCCAGCAGCCAAGTCAAGTTGGGAGGGTGGACCGGGGAGCTGTTTTTT.

The J gene is TRBJ2-7, the V gene TRBV9; a weak D match, TRBD2 (5 bases). The CDR3 extends over 15 amino acids. Trimming cost V 0 bases and J 3 bases, with 13 bases left between them. Germline V gene lookup returns CDR1 SGDLS and CDR2 YYNGEE. The CDR3 DNA is TGTGCCAGCAGCGTAGGCCCAGGAGGAATCTACGAGCAGTACTTC. Residues: CASSVGPGGIYEQYF.

The chain uses TRBV3-1 (or the pseudogene TRBV3-2) and TRBJ1-2; D call uncertain. The CDR3 runs 13 residues. CDR1 is LGHDT, CDR2 YNNKEL, per germline (reference sequence). V gave up 0 bases and J gave up 7 bases, with 9 bases separating them. DNA of the CDR3: TGTGCCAGCAGCCAAGACGGAGAAGGTGGCTACACCTTC. Translation gives CASSQDGEGGYTF.

The chain combines TRBV6-5 with TRBJ2-7; 7 nucleotides line up with TRBD2. This CDR3 is built from 12 residues. Looked up from germline, CDR1 is MNHEY and CDR2 is SVGAGI. The trim removed 4 bases at V and 6 bases at J, leaving 3 bases unmatched. As DNA, the CDR3 is TGTGCCAGCAGTTCCCCGGGGGGCGAGCAGTACTTC. This codes for CASSSPGGEQYF.

The V and J genes are TRBV15 and TRBJ2-7, with TRBD1 as a possible D gene (6 bases). This CDR3 has 15 residues. Germline CDR1 is LNHNV and CDR2 is YYDKDF (reference sequence). V shed 6 bases and J shed 3 bases, with 18 bases lying between them. For the CDR3, the DNA is TGTGCCACCAGTGGTGTGGGGGCTTTGGTCTACGAGCAGTACTTC. The encoded protein is CATSGVGALVYEQYF. Based on the CDR3 plus reference TRBV15 and TRBJ2-7, the full variable domain is DAMVIQNPRYQVTQFGKPVTLSCSQTLNHNVMYWYQQKSSQAPKLLFHYYDKDFNNEADTPDNFQSRRPNTSFCFLDIRSPGLGDTAMYLCATSGVGALVYEQYFGPGTRLTVT.

CDR3 nucleotide sequence: TGTGCCAGCAGCTTGGTTTCCGGGTTCACTGAAGCTTTCTTT. This codes for CASSLVSGFTEAFF. The rearrangement links TRBV5-8 to TRBJ1-1, with D hard to call. Germline-derived CDR1 and CDR2 are SGHTS and YDEGEE. The CDR3 totals 14 residues. The V end lost 0 bases, the J end lost 4 bases, and 10 bases lay between the germline ends.

The chain carries TRBV7-2 and TRBJ1-1; 9 positions match TRBD1. Germline assignment: CDR1 SGHTA and CDR2 FQGNSA. After removal of 5 bases from V and 2 bases from J, the junction contained 6 bases not matched to a gene. The length of the CDR3 is 15 residues. Here the CDR3 DNA reads TGTGCCAGCAGCGACCGGACAGGGGCTAACACTGAAGCTTTCTTT. Its translation: CASSDRTGANTEAFF.

This chain links TRBV10-3 with TRBJ1-5; D remains unclear. The CDR3 loop spans 18 amino acids. Germline values: CDR1 ENHRY, CDR2 SYGVKD. V gave up 0 bases and J gave up 3 bases, with 18 bases separating them. For the CDR3, the DNA is TGTGCCATCAGTGAGTCGAGGCTTACATCGACTCCCAATCAGCCCCAGCATTTT. It specifies CAISESRLTSTPNQPQHF.

This clone was observed a single time. This chain's CDR3 is CASSKQGTYEQYF. The CDR3 DNA reads as TGTGCCAGTAGTAAACAGGGCACCTACGAGCAGTACTTC. This chain uses TRBV19 with TRBJ2-7; possible D gene TRBD1, 6 bases. Germline V CDR1 and CDR2: LNHDA, SQIVND (reference sequence). V shed 4 bases and J shed 2 bases, with 9 bases lying between them. This CDR3 comprises 13 residues.

This clone was seen only once. The chain joins TRBV19 to TRBJ1-1; the D gene is possibly TRBD1 (5 bases). Germline values: CDR1 LNHDA, CDR2 SQIVND (reference sequence). V lost 10 bases and J lost 1, with 19 bases in between. CDR3 length: 15 amino acids. CDR3 region: CATRYREGQNTEAFF. In nucleotides, the CDR3 is TGTGCCACCCGATATCGCGAAGGACAGAACACTGAAGCTTTCTTT.

V usage is TRBV6-2 or TRBV6-3 and J usage is TRBJ2-7; 8 bases map to TRBD1. Germline V CDR1 and CDR2: MNHEY, SVGEGT. Trimming cost V 6 bases and J 5 bases; bases outside gene matches: 12. The CDR3 sequence is 15 residues long. The CDR3 nucleotides read TGTGCCAGCAGCCCCCTTAGGGACAGGCGTGACGAGCAGTACTTC. Amino acid sequence: CASSPLRDRRDEQYF.

This chain uses TRBV11-2 with TRBJ1-2; a weak D match, TRBD1 (6 bases). The CDR3 length is 14 residues. V lost 1 base, J lost 4 bases, and 10 bases lay in between. Germline values: CDR1 SGHAT, CDR2 FQNNGV. CDR3 sequence: CASSLVSGVYGYTF. The CDR3 DNA sequence: TGTGCCAGCAGCTTAGTTTCAGGGGTCTATGGCTACACCTTC.

The chain carries TRBV2 and TRBJ2-5; TRBD1 is a possible D gene (6 bases). The CDR3 is made up of 14 amino acids. Trimming took off 8 bases at V and 2 bases at J, with 15 bases between the two ends. Germline V gives CDR1 SNHLY, CDR2 FYNNEI. CDR3 residues: CASLYDRSQETQYF. In DNA form, the CDR3 reads TGTGCCAGCCTTTACGACAGGTCACAAGAGACCCAGTACTTC.

CDR3 sequence: CAWSVFSYEQYF. CDR3 coding DNA: TGTGCCTGGAGTGTCTTTTCCTACGAGCAGTACTTC. The gene calls are TRBV30 and TRBJ2-7; D ambiguous. Germline assignment: CDR1 GTSNPN and CDR2 SVGIG (reference sequence). V lost 0 bases and J lost 1, with 4 bases in between. The CDR3 consists of 12 residues. The variable domain in full, with the rest retrieved from reference TRBV30 and TRBJ2-7, is SQTIHQWPATLVQPVGSPLSLECTVEGTSNPNLYWYRQAAGRGLQLLFYSVGIGQISSEVPQNLSASRPQDRQFILSSKKLLLSDSGFYLCAWSVFSYEQYFGPGTRLTVT.

The rearrangement uses TRBV12-3 or TRBV12-4 and TRBJ1-4; D call uncertain. CDR3 length equals 13 residues. The V gene lost 4 bases and the J gene lost 4 bases, with 7 bases spanning the gap. The CDR3 here is CASSSPLNEKLFF. The CDR3 coding sequence is TGTGCCAGCAGTTCCCCCCTTAATGAAAAACTGTTTTTT.